The T cell receptor (beta chain) under discussion was sequenced for a study of T cell changes during pregnancy in multiple sclerosis (dated by TCRdb to 2018 to 2020). Turning to the overall study: Changes in the T cell repertoire over the course of pregnancy were examined in this study in women with multiple sclerosis.

With respect to this clone: This receptor's antigen is unknown. Within one base of it there is no much larger clone, and no base qualities were kept.

Library construction relied on the immunoSEQ multiplex PCR assay. TCRdb mirrors the immuneACCESS table, restricted to in-frame sequences. Some clones are absent from its copies; in checked studies, under half trace to an unresolved V gene, and the reason for the others is unknown. Recorded for this sample are about 44,000 clones; 95% to 96% of them occurred a single time. The ten most abundant clones make up about 0.9% of the sample. The sequencing here drew on peripheral blood, taken in the second trimester of pregnancy. The sequence derives from a female donor with multiple sclerosis, enrolled in a pregnancy study.

The nucleotides are TGTGCCAGCAGCTTAGTGCAGGGGGCGAACTATGGCTACACCTTC. It translates as CASSLVQGANYGYTF. The rearrangement combines TRBV7-9 with TRBJ1-2; 8 middle bases align to TRBD1. At the junction V is shortened by 1 base and J by 2 bases; bases outside the gene matches: 3. The CDR3 starts with the cysteine, ends with the phenylalanine, and has 15 residues. Only the CDR3 DNA stays, 45 bases, in frame from base 1. From the germline V gene (reference sequence), CDR1 is SEHNR and CDR2 is FQNEAQ.